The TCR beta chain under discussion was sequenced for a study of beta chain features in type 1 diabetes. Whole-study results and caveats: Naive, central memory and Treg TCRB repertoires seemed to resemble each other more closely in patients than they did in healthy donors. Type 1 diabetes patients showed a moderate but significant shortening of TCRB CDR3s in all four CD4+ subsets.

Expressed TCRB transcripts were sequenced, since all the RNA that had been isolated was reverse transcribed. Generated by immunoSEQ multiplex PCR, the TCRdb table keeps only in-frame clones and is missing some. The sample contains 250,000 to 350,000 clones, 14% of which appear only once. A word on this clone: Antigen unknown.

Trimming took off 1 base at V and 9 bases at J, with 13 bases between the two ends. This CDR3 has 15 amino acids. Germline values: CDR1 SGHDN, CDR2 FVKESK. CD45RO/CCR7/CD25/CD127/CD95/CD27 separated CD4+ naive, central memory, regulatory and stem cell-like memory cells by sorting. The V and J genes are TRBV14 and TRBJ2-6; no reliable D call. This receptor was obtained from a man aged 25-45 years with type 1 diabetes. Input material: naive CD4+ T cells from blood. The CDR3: CASSQVPGFDNVLTF. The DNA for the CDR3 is TGTGCCAGCAGCCAAGTCCCCGGGTTTGACAACGTCCTGACTTTC. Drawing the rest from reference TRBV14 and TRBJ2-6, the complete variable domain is EAGVTQFPSHSVIEKGQTVTLRCDPISGHDNLYWYRRVMGKEIKFLLHFVKESKQDESGMPNNRFLAERTGGTYSTLKVQPAELEDSGVYFCASSQVPGFDNVLTFGAGSRLTVL.